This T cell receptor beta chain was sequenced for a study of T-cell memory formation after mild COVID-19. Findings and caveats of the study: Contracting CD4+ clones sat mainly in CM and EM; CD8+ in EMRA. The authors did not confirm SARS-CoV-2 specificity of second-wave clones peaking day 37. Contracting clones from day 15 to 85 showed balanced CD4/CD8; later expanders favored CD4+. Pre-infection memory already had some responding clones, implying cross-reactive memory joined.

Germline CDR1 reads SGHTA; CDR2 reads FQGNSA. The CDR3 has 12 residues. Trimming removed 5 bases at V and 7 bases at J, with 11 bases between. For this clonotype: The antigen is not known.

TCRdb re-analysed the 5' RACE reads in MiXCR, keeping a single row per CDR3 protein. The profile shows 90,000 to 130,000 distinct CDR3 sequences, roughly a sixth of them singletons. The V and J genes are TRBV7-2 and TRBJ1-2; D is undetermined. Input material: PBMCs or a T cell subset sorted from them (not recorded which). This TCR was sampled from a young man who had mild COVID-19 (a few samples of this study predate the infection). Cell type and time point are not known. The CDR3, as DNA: TGTGCCAGCAGCCCTCGACTACGTGGCTACACCTTC. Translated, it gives CASSPRLRGYTF. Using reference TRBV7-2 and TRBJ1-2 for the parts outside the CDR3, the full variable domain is GAGVSQSPSNKVTEKGKDVELRCDPISGHTALYWYRQSLGQGLEFLIYFQGNSAPDKSGLPSDRFSAERTGGSVSTLTIQRTQQEDSAVYLCASSPRLRGYTFGSGTRLTVV.